This T cell receptor (beta chain) was profiled in a study of cytotoxic CD8 clonotypes in ibrutinib-treated CLL listed by TCRdb under 2021. A note on the overall study: The cohort included some 14 treatment-naive and fewer than 12 relapsed/refractory patients; about 18 were IGHV unmutated. Partial responses were observed in about 25 patients and complete responses in 2; after a median follow-up of about 69 months, remission was maintained in 14 patients and progression was observed in approximately 12. All remission and progressive disease samples were collected while patients were still receiving ibrutinib. On average, each sample yielded roughly 260,000 productive templates and tens of thousands of productive rearrangements. Samples at response were collected after a median of about 12 months of treatment, with a range of about 6 to 40 months. Longitudinal samples were available for about 30% of the 86 trial participants. Cryopreserved peripheral blood mononuclear cells were collected before treatment, at response, and at either disease progression or sustained remission. Study-wide findings and limitations: At ibrutinib response clonality went up, during sustained remission it held steady, and at progression it dropped back toward baseline. Sampling times were not matched between sustained-remission and progressing patients, and lymph node repertoires were not studied. Baseline clonality exceeded that of age-matched healthy donors and correlated strongly with circulating CD8+ T-cell counts. Public clonotypes were rare and either shrank or stayed stable during treatment, and the rise in clonality at ibrutinib response reflected expansion of private clonotypes.

The goal of deep resolution MiSeq sequencing was a depth between 1 in 1 million and 1 in 200,000 T cells, and coverage averaged 10x per clonotype. TCR beta libraries were generated with the immunoSEQ hsTCRB Kit. From the authors' description of their analysis: ImmunoSEQ Data Assistant and ImmunoSEQ Analyzer were used for data analysis, and V, D and J genes were assigned according to IMGT definitions. Clonality, which ranges from 0 to 1, was calculated by subtracting the normalized Shannon entropy of productive rearrangement frequencies from one. Public clonotype analysis was restricted to overrepresented clonotypes comprising at least 0.05% of each patient's repertoire. Repertoires from approximately 13 age-matched healthy donors in immuneACCESS were used as clonality controls. Entries here come from immuneACCESS through TCRdb and include only in-frame sequences with V and J called. Some clones fail to appear in such tables; in the studies checked, an unresolved V gene covers under half of the shortfall, and the cause of the remainder is unknown. V, J and clone size derive from that table, while D and trimming were established from the DNA sequence. The sample profile shows some 130,000 clones; 80% to 90% of them were found once. The ten top clones hold over 2% of the sample.

In the case of this clone: No antigen is known for it. There are no base qualities to consult, and no much larger clone falls within one base.

Explained via the paper, the time point label denotes: roughly 25 months on ibrutinib. For TCR beta library preparation, around 2 micrograms of genomic DNA were isolated from cryopreserved PBMCs. High-throughput TCR beta sequencing was performed on longitudinal blood samples from CLL patients receiving ibrutinib monotherapy. Patients were enrolled in a phase 2 open-label single-center ibrutinib monotherapy trial. From its cysteine to its phenylalanine, the CDR3 spans 14 amino acids. The sequence is cut down to CDR3 DNA, 42 bases in frame from base 1. The V end gives up 9 bases and the J end 8 bases, leaving 11 bases in the junction not matched to a gene. The germline V gene (reference sequence) yields LNHDA for CDR1 and SQIVND for CDR2.

The sequence links TRBV19 to TRBJ1-4, and 8 junctional nucleotides match TRBD1. The source is a human donor with chronic lymphocytic leukemia. Sequencing used PBMCs, obtained after 24 months of ibrutinib treatment. The CDR3 protein: CASQFQGAREKLFF. The DNA is as follows: TGTGCCAGCCAATTCCAGGGGGCCAGGGAAAAACTGTTTTTT.